These 14 T cell receptor beta chains originate from one sample sequenced in a study of identical twins. TCRdb analysed the 5' RACE reads with MiXCR anew, one entry per CDR3 protein. The sample lists 690,000 or so distinct CDR3 sequences, 8% to 9% occurring once. The data also belong to a second study, concerning yellow fever vaccine responses in identical twins.

Source material: PBMCs. The receptors were sampled from a woman under 30 in good health.

A few counts support this clonotype. The rearrangement links TRBV6-5 to TRBJ2-7, with D tentatively TRBD1 (5 bases). The CDR3 totals 15 residues. V shed 2 bases and J shed 4 bases, with 15 bases lying between them. The germline V gene has CDR1 MNHEY and CDR2 SVGAGI. CDR3 sequence (DNA): TGTGCCAGCAGTTACGGTGACAGCCAACCGTACGAGCAGTACTTC. Protein product: CASSYGDSQPYEQYF.

The table lists this clonotype with many counts. J is TRBJ2-5 and V is TRBV12-3 or TRBV12-4; 9 bases fit TRBD2. The CDR3 is 17 amino acids. The J segment lost 2 bases and the V segment lost 4 bases, leaving 11 bases of the junction unmatched. CDR3 nucleotide sequence: TGTGCCAGCAGTTCACATAGCGGGAGAATCGGGCAAGAGACCCAGTACTTC. It yields the protein CASSSHSGRIGQETQYF.

The gene calls are TRBV3-1 and TRBJ2-3; 9 nucleotides align to TRBD2. Unmatched junction bases numbered 10, after V lost 4 bases and J lost 8 bases. This CDR3 has 15 residues. Germline V gene data show CDR1 as LGHDT and CDR2 as YNNKEL (reference sequence). CDR3 region: CASSPPRGGPVTQYF. Written as DNA, the CDR3 is TGTGCCAGCAGCCCCCCGCGGGGGGGACCCGTTACGCAGTATTTT.

The chain carries TRBV20-1 and TRBJ1-5; TRBD1 might be the D (6 bases). From germline, CDR1 is DFQATT and CDR2 SNEGSKA (reference sequence). Trimming stripped 0 bases from V and 8 bases from J, with 8 bases between. The CDR3 spans 12 residues. CDR3 bases: TGCAGTGCTAGAGACAGGGGCAAGCCCCAGCATTTT. Encoded protein: CSARDRGKPQHF.

This clonotype was picked up many times. The rearrangement uses TRBV6-2 or TRBV6-3 and TRBJ2-6; D is undetermined. Trimming removed 5 bases at V and 4 bases at J, with 21 bases between. Germline CDR1 is MNHEY and CDR2 is SVGEGT. The CDR3 is 18 residues long. The CDR3 here is CASSPRADLLLGANVLTF. CDR3 DNA sequence: TGTGCCAGCAGTCCTAGGGCGGATCTTCTTCTGGGGGCCAACGTCCTGACTTTC.

This clonotype was seen only a few times. The chain links TRBV7-9 to TRBJ2-1; D may correspond to TRBD1 or TRBD2 (5 bases each). Trimming took 3 bases from V and 0 from J, leaving 15 bases between them. The CDR3 extends over 17 amino acids. Germline lookup yields CDR1 SEHNR and CDR2 FQNEAQ (reference sequence). The CDR3 region is CASSLGVGQSSYNEQFF. The CDR3 nucleotides are TGTGCCAGCAGCTTGGGGGTGGGCCAGAGCTCCTACAATGAGCAGTTCTTC.

The sample holds a few counts of this clonotype. This sequence joins TRBV6-6 and TRBJ2-5, with D uncertain. V lost 10 bases and J lost 2, with 8 bases in between. The germline V gene has CDR1 MNHNY and CDR2 SVGAGI (reference sequence). The CDR3 runs 11 residues. CDR3 sequence reads: CATKVQETQYF. CDR3 sequence (DNA): TGTGCCACCAAGGTACAAGAGACCCAGTACTTC.

V usage is TRBV2 and J usage is TRBJ2-2; a weak D match, TRBD2 (6 bases). With 4 bases removed from V and 1 base from J, the gap between germline ends came to 10 bases. This CDR3 spans 15 amino acids. The V gene's germline CDR1 is SNHLY and CDR2 FYNNEI. The CDR3 region is CASSGRGWNTGELFF. For the CDR3, the DNA is TGTGCCAGCAGTGGGAGGGGATGGAACACCGGGGAGCTGTTTTTT.

This clonotype was counted at least ten times. A junction boundary mismatches the germline segment, possibly from a read error. The chain is built from TRBV29-1 and TRBJ2-1; D is undetermined. The CDR3 spans 11 residues. Germline V CDR1 and CDR2: SQVTM, ANQGSEA. The CDR3 here is CSVEMGWGLSF. The CDR3 nucleotides are TGCAGCGTTGAAATGGGTTGGGGTTTGTCCTTC.

This chain uses TRBV4-3 with TRBJ2-3, with D unclear. The CDR3 is 13 amino acids. The germline gives CDR1 LGHNA, CDR2 YSLEER. V was trimmed by 1 base and J by 5 bases, leaving 7 bases between them. This CDR3 reads CASSQAWGDTQYF. The DNA for the CDR3 is TGCGCCAGCAGCCAAGCCTGGGGAGATACGCAGTATTTT.

The rearrangement uses TRBV7-6 and TRBJ2-1, with 12 bases aligning to TRBD2. The CDR3 totals 16 residues. Trimming cost V 2 bases and J 8 bases; bases outside gene matches: 7. Germline V gene lookup returns CDR1 SGHVS and CDR2 FNYEAQ. The CDR3 coding sequence is TGTGCCAGCAGCTTAAGGACTAGCGGGATCGGCGATGAGCAGTTCTTC. Protein: CASSLRTSGIGDEQFF. Complete variable domain (other parts from reference TRBV7-6 and TRBJ2-1): GAGVSQSPRYKVTKRGQDVALRCDPISGHVSLYWYRQALGQGPEFLTYFNYEAQQDKSGLPNDRFSAERPEGSISTLTIQRTEQRDSAMYRCASSLRTSGIGDEQFFGPGTRLTVL.

There are many counts of this clonotype. The genes are TRBV2 and TRBJ2-3; D may be TRBD2 (6 bases). The CDR3 is made up of 14 amino acids. The V end lost 11 bases, the J end lost 0 bases, and 15 bases lay between the germline ends. Germline V gene data show CDR1 as SNHLY and CDR2 as FYNNEI. The CDR3 loop reads CAQHGGPSTDTQYF. In DNA form, the CDR3 reads TGTGCCCAGCACGGGGGTCCTAGCACAGATACGCAGTATTTT. Together with reference TRBV2 and TRBJ2-3, the CDR3 gives the full variable domain: EPEVTQTPSHQVTQMGQEVILRCVPISNHLYFYWYRQILGQKVEFLVSFYNNEISEKSEIFDDQFSVERPDGSNFTLKIRSTKLEDSAMYFCAQHGGPSTDTQYFGPGTRLTVL.

This clonotype was seen repeatedly, ten times or more. The gene calls are TRBV12-3 or TRBV12-4 and TRBJ1-1; D not certain. The ends were cut back, 2 bases at V and 6 bases at J, with 10 bases in the middle. This CDR3 is built from 13 residues. CDR3 residues: CASSLTGVAEAFF. Written as DNA, the CDR3 is TGTGCCAGCAGTTTAACTGGCGTGGCTGAAGCTTTCTTT.

This clonotype was counted only a few times. J is TRBJ2-7 and V is TRBV12-3 or TRBV12-4; 8 bases align to TRBD2. The CDR3 has 15 amino acids. V lost 6 bases to trimming and J lost 2 bases; unmatched junction nucleotides: 9. CDR3 loop: CASRMTSESTYEQYF. The CDR3 DNA sequence: TGTGCCAGCAGGATGACTAGCGAGAGCACCTACGAGCAGTACTTC.